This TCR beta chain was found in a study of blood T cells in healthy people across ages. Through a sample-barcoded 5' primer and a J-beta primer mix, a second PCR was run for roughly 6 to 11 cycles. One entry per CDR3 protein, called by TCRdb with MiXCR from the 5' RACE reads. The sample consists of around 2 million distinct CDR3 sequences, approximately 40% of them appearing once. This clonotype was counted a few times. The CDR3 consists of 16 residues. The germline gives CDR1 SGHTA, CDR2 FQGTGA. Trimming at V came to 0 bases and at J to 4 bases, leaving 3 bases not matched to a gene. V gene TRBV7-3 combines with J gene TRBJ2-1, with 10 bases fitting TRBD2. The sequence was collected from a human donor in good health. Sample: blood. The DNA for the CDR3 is TGTGCCAGCAGCTTAACCCCAGCGGGGGGGTACAATGAGCAGTTCTTC. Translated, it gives CASSLTPAGGYNEQFF. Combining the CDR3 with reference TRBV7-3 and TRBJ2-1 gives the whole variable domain GAGVSQTPSNKVTEKGKYVELRCDPISGHTALYWYRQSLGQGPEFLIYFQGTGAADDSGLPNDRFFAVRPEGSVSTLKIQRTERGDSAVYLCASSLTPAGGYNEQFFGPGTRLTVL.